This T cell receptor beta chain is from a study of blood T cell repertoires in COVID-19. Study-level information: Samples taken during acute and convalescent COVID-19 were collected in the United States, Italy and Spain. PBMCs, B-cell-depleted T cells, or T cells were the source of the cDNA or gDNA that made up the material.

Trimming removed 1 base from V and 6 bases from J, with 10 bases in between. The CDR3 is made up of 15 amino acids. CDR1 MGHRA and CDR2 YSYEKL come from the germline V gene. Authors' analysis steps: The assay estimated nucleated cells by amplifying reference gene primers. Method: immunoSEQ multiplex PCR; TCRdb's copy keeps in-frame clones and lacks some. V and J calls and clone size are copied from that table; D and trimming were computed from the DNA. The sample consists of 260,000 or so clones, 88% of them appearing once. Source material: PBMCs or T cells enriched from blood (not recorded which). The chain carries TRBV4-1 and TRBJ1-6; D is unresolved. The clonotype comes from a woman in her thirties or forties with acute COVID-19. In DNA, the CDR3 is TGCGCCAGCAGCCAAGTGGGCAGGTCTAATTCACCCCTCCACTTT. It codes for CASSQVGRSNSPLHF.